The 20 T cell receptor beta chains in this list originate from one sample, sequenced in a study of cytotoxic CD8 clonotypes in ibrutinib-treated CLL. Assay: immunoSEQ multiplex PCR; the TCRdb copy retains only in-frame clones and omits some. Here the sample spans some 150,000 clones, 60% to 85% being singletons. Sequencing was performed on PBMCs, taken after 24 months of ibrutinib treatment. The receptors shown here come from a human donor with chronic lymphocytic leukemia.

The J gene is TRBJ2-7, the V gene TRBV5-6; the D gene could be TRBD1 or TRBD2 (6 bases each). Trimming took 3 bases from V and 6 from J, leaving 22 bases between them. CDR3 length: 16 amino acids. Germline assignment: CDR1 SGHDT and CDR2 YYEEEE. The CDR3 DNA sequence: TGTGCCAGCAGCTGGGGGAGGTGGGGGCAAGTCGCCGAGCAGTACTTC. Translation: CASSWGRWGQVAEQYF.

V gene TRBV7-9 combines with J gene TRBJ2-7; D remains ambiguous. This CDR3 contains 11 residues. V was cut by 4 bases and J by 2 bases, with 3 bases left in between. Germline V CDR1 and CDR2: SEHNR, FQNEAQ (reference sequence). The CDR3 DNA reads as TGTGCCAGCAGCTCGGCCTACGAGCAGTACTTC. Translating gives CASSSAYEQYF.

This clone appeared once. A much larger clonotype is one base distant, so this may be a read error. This chain joins TRBV18 and TRBJ2-7, with D perhaps TRBD2 (5 bases). Germline-derived CDR1 and CDR2 are KGHSH and LQKENI. This CDR3 contains 16 residues. V lost 3 bases and J lost 0, with 15 bases in between. CDR3 sequence (DNA): TGTGCCAGCTCACCGGGAGCGGAATTATTCTCCTACGAGCAGTACTTC. Translation gives CASSPGAELFSYEQYF.

V is TRBV11-2 and J is TRBJ2-2, with TRBD1 identical over 7 bases. Trimming at V came to 3 bases and at J to 8 bases, leaving 6 bases not matched to a gene. CDR1 and CDR2 (germline): SGHAT, FQNNGV. CDR3 length: 14 amino acids. CDR3 bases: TGTGCCAGCAGCTTCCGGACAGGCGGAGGGGAGCTGTTTTTT. Translated, it gives CASSFRTGGGELFF.

J is TRBJ2-7 and V is TRBV27; D tentatively fits TRBD1 or TRBD2 (5 bases each). In germline, CDR1 is MNHEY, CDR2 SMNVEV (reference sequence). This CDR3 contains 17 residues. V was clipped by 3 bases and J by 2 bases, with 20 bases between them. The CDR3 coding sequence is TGTGCCAGCAGTTTTAAGGGGACCCTCACGGCCCCCTACGAGCAGTACTTC. Its protein product is CASSFKGTLTAPYEQYF.

This clone occurred once. This rearrangement joins TRBV9 to TRBJ2-3; 15 bases align to TRBD2. The V gene end was trimmed by 1 base and the J gene end by 6 bases; junction bases not matched to a gene: 6. Germline V lookup: CDR1 SGDLS, CDR2 YYNGEE. The CDR3 is 17 amino acids. In DNA, the CDR3 is TGTGCCAGCAGCGTAAGGGGACTAGCGGGGGGAGGCGATACGCAGTATTTT. Protein sequence: CASSVRGLAGGGDTQYF.

As DNA, the CDR3 is TGTGCCAGCAGCCTCATCCAGGTCTATGGCTACACCTTC. Translated, it gives CASSLIQVYGYTF. The genes are TRBV7-9 and TRBJ1-2; D is undetermined. Trimming shortened V by 5 bases and J by 4 bases, and 11 bases separated the two germline ends. Germline V gene sequence: CDR1 SEHNR, CDR2 FQNEAQ (reference sequence). This CDR3 is 13 amino acids long.

The gene calls are TRBV4-2 and TRBJ1-5; tentative D call: TRBD1 (6 bases). V was cut by 3 bases and J by 4 bases, with 13 bases left in between. The CDR3 length is 15 residues. The germline V gene has CDR1 LGHNA and CDR2 YNFKEQ. CDR3 coding DNA: TGTGCCAGCAGCCACCCGGACAGTAGGAATCAGCCCCAGCATTTT. Residues: CASSHPDSRNQPQHF.

This clone was counted only a few times. The V call is TRBV5-6, the J call TRBJ2-5, with 11 bases that match TRBD2. CDR1 SGHDT and CDR2 YYEEEE come from the germline V gene. Trimming at V came to 4 bases and at J to 3 bases, leaving 11 bases not matched to a gene. This CDR3 contains 17 residues. The CDR3 DNA sequence: TGTGCCAGCAGCCCCCAAGGGACTAGCGGAATTAAAGAGACCCAGTACTTC. Translation gives CASSPQGTSGIKETQYF.

This clone has just one count. This chain connects TRBV9 to TRBJ2-7; tentative D call: TRBD1 (6 bases). The CDR3 length is 15 residues. CDR1 and CDR2 from the germline V gene are SGDLS and YYNGEE. Deletions cut 4 bases from V and 7 bases from J, with 21 bases between. In DNA form, the CDR3 reads TGTGCCAGCAGCCCCGGGGACATCCCCCTGTGGGAGCAGTACTTC. Encoded protein: CASSPGDIPLWEQYF.

The chain uses TRBV28 and TRBJ1-4; D perhaps matches TRBD1 (5 bases). The CDR3 contains 15 residues. V was shortened by 7 bases and J by 7 bases, with 19 bases between the two germline ends. Per germline, CDR1 MDHEN and CDR2 SYDVKM. CDR3 bases: TGTGCCAGCACCACGGGGGTAGGGGCAGGTGAAAAACTGTTTTTT. Translating it yields CASTTGVGAGEKLFF.

The rearrangement links TRBV5-1 to TRBJ2-7; 8 nucleotides agree with TRBD1. CDR3 length equals 14 residues. The germline CDR1 and CDR2 sequences are SGHRS and YFSETQ. V trimming: 7 bases; J trimming: 6 bases; junction bases outside the gene matches: 12. CDR3 in amino acids: CASSGTGSPPEQYF. The CDR3 DNA is TGCGCCAGCTCCGGGACAGGCTCCCCCCCCGAGCAGTACTTC.

The chain employs TRBV6-1 and TRBJ2-5; D ambiguous. The germline V and J ends were trimmed by 11 bases and 5 bases, with 12 bases remaining between them. CDR1 and CDR2 (germline): MNHNS, SASEGT. The CDR3 loop spans 11 amino acids. CDR3 loop: CAARLGETQYF. CDR3 nucleotides: TGTGCCGCCCGGCTTGGGGAGACCCAGTACTTC.

V is TRBV5-1 and J is TRBJ2-1, with 11 bases lining up with TRBD2. The V gene end was trimmed by 3 bases and the J gene end by 9 bases; junction bases not matched to a gene: 8. CDR1 SGHRS and CDR2 YFSETQ come from the germline V gene. The length of the CDR3 is 15 residues. The CDR3 nucleotides read TGCGCCAGCAGCTCCGCCGGGACTAGCGGAGGTGAGCAGTTCTTC. Amino acids: CASSSAGTSGGEQFF.

This clone occurred once. The chain employs TRBV7-2 and TRBJ2-1; 8 nucleotides match TRBD2. Germline V lookup: CDR1 SGHTA, CDR2 FQGNSA. V gave up 5 bases and J gave up 9 bases; unmatched junction bases: 12. This CDR3 comprises 15 residues. CDR3 nucleotide sequence: TGTGCCAGCAGCCCTCCCCGAGTCGGGGGGGGTGAGCAGTTCTTC. The encoded protein is CASSPPRVGGGEQFF.

In this sample, this clone turned up once. This rearrangement joins TRBV29-1 to TRBJ1-1; 8 bases match TRBD1. The CDR3 sequence is 14 residues long. V shed 4 bases and J 7 bases; nucleotides not matched to a gene: 11. In germline, CDR1 is SQVTM, CDR2 ANQGSEA. The CDR3: CSVGDRSFLGEAFF. The CDR3 region has the DNA TGCAGCGTTGGGGACAGGTCTTTTTTGGGTGAAGCTTTCTTT.

The V call is TRBV27, the J call TRBJ1-5; D call uncertain. The CDR3 consists of 12 residues. V dropped 5 bases and J dropped 6 bases, with 8 bases sitting between them. CDR1 and CDR2 from the germline V gene are MNHEY and SMNVEV (reference sequence). CDR3 in DNA: TGTGCCAGCAGTCCGTGGGGTCAGCCCCAGCATTTT. As protein: CASSPWGQPQHF.

This chain joins TRBV18 and TRBJ1-4, with D perhaps matching TRBD1 (5 bases). Germline V gene data show CDR1 as KGHSH and CDR2 as LQKENI. With 4 bases removed from V and 5 bases from J, the gap between germline ends came to 11 bases. The CDR3 has 14 amino acids. The chain's CDR3 is CASSLGSGNEKLFF. The CDR3 DNA sequence: TGTGCCAGCTCACTTGGGTCAGGGAATGAAAAACTGTTTTTT.

The J gene is TRBJ1-6, the V gene TRBV28; perhaps TRBD1 as D (6 bases). CDR1 and CDR2 (germline): MDHEN, SYDVKM. The ends were cut back, 6 bases at V and 0 bases at J, with 21 bases in the middle. The CDR3 has 19 residues. Here the CDR3 DNA reads TGTGCCAGCAGCCCCATACAGGGAGCTGCGAGCTCCTATAATTCACCCCTCCACTTT. It translates to CASSPIQGAASSYNSPLHF. Variable domain in full (rest from reference TRBV28 and TRBJ1-6): DVKVTQSSRYLVKRTGEKVFLECVQDMDHENMFWYRQDPGLGLRLIYFSYDVKMKEKGDIPEGYSVSREKKERFSLILESASTNQTSMYLCASSPIQGAASSYNSPLHFGNGTRLTVT.

The chain employs TRBV4-3 and TRBJ2-3; 12 nucleotides align to TRBD2. Germline CDR1 is LGHNA and CDR2 is YSLEER. The CDR3 loop spans 16 amino acids. With 0 bases clipped from V and 10 bases from J, the junction kept 8 bases outside the gene matches. CDR3 bases: TGCGCCAGCAGCCAAGAATTGGCTAGCGGGAGGGTCCCGCAGTATTTT. This codes for CASSQELASGRVPQYF.